These T cell receptor beta chains were read from a single sample in a study of T cell changes during pregnancy in multiple sclerosis. Generated by immunoSEQ multiplex PCR, the TCRdb table keeps only in-frame clones and is missing some. The sample has some 45,000 clones, around 95% seen once. The sequenced sample was CD8+ T cells from peripheral blood mononuclear cells, obtained in the first trimester of pregnancy. Receptors were obtained from a female donor with multiple sclerosis, enrolled in a pregnancy study. The CDR3 runs from the conserved cysteine through the conserved F or W. D genes are given only for firm matches. Not every row has a clone size; where given, it reads once, few, many or a size class.

j_gene: TRBJ2-7; v_gene: TRBV19; abundance: -; d_gene: -; CDR3nt: TGTGCCAGTAGCCCGGCCGTTAGGGGGTACGAGCAGTACTTC; CDR3aa: CASSPAVRGYEQYF
j_gene: TRBJ2-1; v_gene: TRBV2; abundance: few; d_gene: TRBD2; CDR3nt: TGTGCCAGCAGTTTAGCGGGAGTTAATGAGCAGTTCTTC; CDR3aa: CASSLAGVNEQFF
j_gene: TRBJ2-1; v_gene: TRBV5-5; abundance: -; d_gene: TRBD2; CDR3nt: TGTGCCAGCAGCTTGTATCCGGGAGGCCCTCTAGATGAGCAGTTCTTC; CDR3aa: CASSLYPGGPLDEQFF
j_gene: TRBJ1-2; v_gene: TRBV10-1; abundance: -; d_gene: TRBD1; CDR3nt: TGCGCCAGCAGTGAAGACACGACAGGGCTGTATGGCTACACCTTC; CDR3aa: CASSEDTTGLYGYTF
j_gene: TRBJ2-6; v_gene: TRBV7-9; abundance: -; d_gene: -; CDR3nt: TGTGCCAGCAGCACTTTTTTGGCAAGAATCCGGGGGTACGTCCTGACTTTC; CDR3aa: CASSTFLARIRGYVLTF
j_gene: TRBJ2-1; v_gene: TRBV11-3; abundance: -; d_gene: -; CDR3nt: TGTGCCAGCAGCTCTCTCGGCGGTTATGGTAACGATGAGCAGTTCTTC; CDR3aa: CASSSLGGYGNDEQFF
j_gene: TRBJ1-1; v_gene: TRBV27; abundance: -; d_gene: -; CDR3nt: TGTGCCAGCAGTTTGAGCATGTGGGGGCTCGGCACTGAAGCTTTCTTT; CDR3aa: CASSLSMWGLGTEAFF
j_gene: TRBJ2-6; v_gene: TRBV7-3; abundance: -; d_gene: -; CDR3nt: TGTGCCACCCGTGGGGGCACATCCTCTGGGGCCAACGTCCTGACTTTC; CDR3aa: CATRGGTSSGANVLTF
j_gene: TRBJ1-2; v_gene: TRBV2; abundance: -; d_gene: -; CDR3nt: TGTGCCAGCAGACCGGAACAGGGTCTAGGTGGCTACACCTTC; CDR3aa: CASRPEQGLGGYTF
j_gene: TRBJ2-7; v_gene: TRBV19; abundance: once; d_gene: TRBD2; CDR3nt: TGTGCCAGTAGTATAGCCGGGGGGGTTTACGAGCAGTACTTC; CDR3aa: CASSIAGGVYEQYF
j_gene: TRBJ1-5; v_gene: TRBV16; abundance: -; d_gene: TRBD1; CDR3nt: TGTGCCAGCAGCCACACCCAAGGGAGGACAGGGAGCAATCAGCCCCAGCATTTT; CDR3aa: CASSHTQGRTGSNQPQHF
j_gene: TRBJ2-1; v_gene: TRBV27; abundance: once; d_gene: -; CDR3nt: TGTGCCAGCAGTGGAGGGGATGAGCAGTTCTTC; CDR3aa: CASSGGDEQFF
j_gene: TRBJ1-2; v_gene: TRBV5-4; abundance: -; d_gene: -; CDR3nt: TGTGCCAGCACCTCTGGGGCAGAATCGGGCTATGGCTACACCTTC; CDR3aa: CASTSGAESGYGYTF
j_gene: TRBJ1-2; v_gene: TRBV4-1; abundance: -; d_gene: -; CDR3nt: TGCGCCAGCTTGTTAGCAGTCTATGGCTACACCTTC; CDR3aa: CASLLAVYGYTF
j_gene: TRBJ1-3; v_gene: TRBV9; abundance: -; d_gene: -; CDR3nt: TGTGCCAGCAGCGTAGACTTAAGTAAGGGAGCTGGAAACACCATATATTTT; CDR3aa: CASSVDLSKGAGNTIYF
j_gene: TRBJ2-7; v_gene: TRBV6-1; abundance: -; d_gene: TRBD2; CDR3nt: TGTGCCAGCAATGCGGCGGGAGGGGTCTACGAGCAGTACTTC; CDR3aa: CASNAAGGVYEQYF
j_gene: TRBJ2-3; v_gene: TRBV6-4; abundance: few; d_gene: -; CDR3nt: TGTGCCAGCAGTGAAGCGGGCACAGATACGCAGTATTTT; CDR3aa: CASSEAGTDTQYF
j_gene: TRBJ2-6; v_gene: TRBV27; abundance: -; d_gene: TRBD2; CDR3nt: TGTGCCAGCAGTTTATCGGGGGGACTAGCGGGAGCGGCGGGGGCCAACGTCCTGACTTTC; CDR3aa: CASSLSGGLAGAAGANVLTF
j_gene: TRBJ2-7; v_gene: TRBV28; abundance: -; d_gene: TRBD2; CDR3nt: TGTGCCAGCAGTGCCGGGACTAGCGGGAGGGACGAGCAGTACTTC; CDR3aa: CASSAGTSGRDEQYF
j_gene: TRBJ2-7; v_gene: TRBV27; abundance: -; d_gene: TRBD2; CDR3nt: TGTGCCAGCAGTTTATCCGGCCGGGCGCGGGGGTACTCCTACGAGCAGTACTTC; CDR3aa: CASSLSGRARGYSYEQYF
j_gene: TRBJ2-6; v_gene: TRBV5-1; abundance: once; d_gene: TRBD1; CDR3nt: TGCGCCAGCAGCCCGTTGTGGACAGGGTGGTTTTCTGGGGCCAACGTCCTGACTTTC; CDR3aa: CASSPLWTGWFSGANVLTF
j_gene: TRBJ2-7; v_gene: TRBV29-1; abundance: -; d_gene: -; CDR3nt: TGCAGCGCAATGAGCTCCTACGAGCAGTACTTC; CDR3aa: CSAMSSYEQYF
j_gene: TRBJ2-4; v_gene: TRBV10-1; abundance: -; d_gene: TRBD1; CDR3nt: TGCGCCAGCAGTGGGACAGGGATCGGGGTCGGGGTAGCCAAAAACATTCAGTACTTC; CDR3aa: CASSGTGIGVGVAKNIQYF
j_gene: TRBJ2-2; v_gene: TRBV11-2; abundance: -; d_gene: -; CDR3nt: TGTGCCAGCAGCTCCACACAGGGATGGAACGGGGAGCTGTTTTTT; CDR3aa: CASSSTQGWNGELFF
j_gene: TRBJ1-1; v_gene: TRBV19; abundance: -; d_gene: -; CDR3nt: TGTGCCAGTAGTATTACAGGAGCGAACACTGAAGCTTTCTTT; CDR3aa: CASSITGANTEAFF
j_gene: TRBJ2-5; v_gene: TRBV2; abundance: -; d_gene: -; CDR3nt: TGTGCCAGCAGTCTAGTTGAGGAGACCCAGTACTTC; CDR3aa: CASSLVEETQYF
j_gene: TRBJ2-1; v_gene: TRBV7-8; abundance: -; d_gene: -; CDR3nt: TGTGCCAGCAGCCCAGGGGGGCCCCCCCTCTACAATGAGCAGTTCTTC; CDR3aa: CASSPGGPPLYNEQFF
j_gene: TRBJ1-1; v_gene: TRBV5-6; abundance: -; d_gene: TRBD1; CDR3nt: TGTGCCAGCAGCTTCGGGACAGGTTTCACTGAAGCTTTCTTT; CDR3aa: CASSFGTGFTEAFF
j_gene: TRBJ2-3; v_gene: TRBV27; abundance: once; d_gene: TRBD2; CDR3nt: TGTGCCAGCAGTTTGCTAGCGGGGATGGATACGCAGTATTTT; CDR3aa: CASSLLAGMDTQYF
j_gene: TRBJ1-4; v_gene: TRBV5-8; abundance: -; d_gene: -; CDR3nt: TGTGCCAGCAGTGACGACAGTCGGCTTAATGAAAAACTGTTTTTT; CDR3aa: CASSDDSRLNEKLFF
j_gene: TRBJ1-2; v_gene: TRBV25-1; abundance: -; d_gene: -; CDR3nt: TGTGCCAGCAGTGAAGTCGGTGGCTACACCTTC; CDR3aa: CASSEVGGYTF
j_gene: TRBJ2-1; v_gene: TRBV5-1; abundance: -; d_gene: TRBD2; CDR3nt: TGCGCCAGCAGTCCCTCGGCGGGAGGGGTCGATGAGCAGTTCTTC; CDR3aa: CASSPSAGGVDEQFF
j_gene: TRBJ2-3; v_gene: TRBV6-1; abundance: -; d_gene: TRBD1; CDR3nt: TGTGCCAGCAGCGGGACAGCTACAGATACGCAGTATTTT; CDR3aa: CASSGTATDTQYF
j_gene: TRBJ1-2; v_gene: TRBV19; abundance: -; d_gene: -; CDR3nt: TGTGCCAGTAGTGGGGGCCTCTATGGCTACACCTTC; CDR3aa: CASSGGLYGYTF
j_gene: TRBJ2-1; v_gene: TRBV5-4; abundance: -; d_gene: TRBD1; CDR3nt: TGTGCCAGCAGAGGACAGGGCCCTCAGTTCTTC; CDR3aa: CASRGQGPQFF
j_gene: TRBJ2-7; v_gene: TRBV7-6; abundance: few; d_gene: TRBD2; CDR3nt: TGTGCCAGCAGCTTAGTCCCTAGCGGGGGGAGCTCCTACGAGCAGTACTTC; CDR3aa: CASSLVPSGGSSYEQYF
j_gene: TRBJ2-3; v_gene: TRBV2; abundance: -; d_gene: TRBD2; CDR3nt: TGTGCCAGCAGTGGACGGGCTAGCGGGCAGGATACGCAGTATTTT; CDR3aa: CASSGRASGQDTQYF
j_gene: TRBJ2-1; v_gene: TRBV2; abundance: -; d_gene: TRBD2; CDR3nt: TGTGCCAGCAAGGGACTAGCGGGAGGATCGTACAATGAGCAGTTCTTC; CDR3aa: CASKGLAGGSYNEQFF
j_gene: TRBJ2-2; v_gene: TRBV18; abundance: -; d_gene: TRBD1; CDR3nt: TGTGCCAGCTCACCACGGTCTACCGGGACAGGGGCTACCGGGGAGCTGTTTTTT; CDR3aa: CASSPRSTGTGATGELFF
j_gene: TRBJ2-3; v_gene: TRBV13; abundance: -; d_gene: TRBD1; CDR3nt: TGTGCCAGCAGCCAGGGACAGGGGAAGAGCACAGATACGCAGTATTTT; CDR3aa: CASSQGQGKSTDTQYF
j_gene: TRBJ1-2; v_gene: TRBV6-5; abundance: -; d_gene: -; CDR3nt: TGTGCCAGCAGCTTACAGGGACGTGGCTACACCTTC; CDR3aa: CASSLQGRGYTF
j_gene: TRBJ2-7; v_gene: TRBV7-2; abundance: -; d_gene: -; CDR3nt: TGTGCCAGCAGCATGCTGGGGCGGGGATACGAGCAGTACTTC; CDR3aa: CASSMLGRGYEQYF
j_gene: TRBJ2-1; v_gene: TRBV7-9; abundance: once; d_gene: TRBD2; CDR3nt: TGTGCCAGCAGCTTAGCCGGGAGGACCTACAATGAGCAGTTCTTC; CDR3aa: CASSLAGRTYNEQFF
j_gene: TRBJ2-7; v_gene: TRBV7-9; abundance: -; d_gene: TRBD2; CDR3nt: TGTGCCAGCAGCGGAGCGGGGGAAGACTACGAGCAGTACTTC; CDR3aa: CASSGAGEDYEQYF
j_gene: TRBJ1-2; v_gene: TRBV7-9; abundance: -; d_gene: -; CDR3nt: TGTGCCAGCAGTTCAACGACAGACCAACACTATGGCTACACCTTC; CDR3aa: CASSSTTDQHYGYTF
j_gene: TRBJ1-1; v_gene: TRBV6-5; abundance: -; d_gene: -; CDR3nt: TGTGCCAGCAGTTACCAGACAGGTAACACTGAAGCTTTCTTT; CDR3aa: CASSYQTGNTEAFF
j_gene: TRBJ2-1; v_gene: TRBV7-8; abundance: -; d_gene: TRBD2; CDR3nt: TGTGCCAGCAGCAGTTACTGGGCGGGAGGGCCGATGGAGCAGTTCTTC; CDR3aa: CASSSYWAGGPMEQFF
j_gene: TRBJ1-3; v_gene: TRBV6-5; abundance: -; d_gene: -; CDR3nt: TGTGCCAGCAGTTGGGGGGAGACTGGAAACACCATATATTTT; CDR3aa: CASSWGETGNTIYF
j_gene: TRBJ2-7; v_gene: TRBV11-2; abundance: -; d_gene: -; CDR3nt: TGTGCCAGCAGCCCATACGGGAGTGGATACGAGCAGTACTTC; CDR3aa: CASSPYGSGYEQYF
j_gene: TRBJ2-3; v_gene: TRBV4-2; abundance: -; d_gene: TRBD2; CDR3nt: TGTGCCAGCAGCCCGGGACTAGCGGACACAGATACGCAGTATTTT; CDR3aa: CASSPGLADTDTQYF
j_gene: TRBJ1-1; v_gene: TRBV27; abundance: -; d_gene: -; CDR3nt: TGTGCCAGCAGCCGAAGGGGGTCCAACACTGAAGCTTTCTTT; CDR3aa: CASSRRGSNTEAFF
j_gene: TRBJ2-5; v_gene: TRBV15; abundance: -; d_gene: -; CDR3nt: TGTGCCACCAGCAGTCGGTACCAAGAGACCCAGTACTTC; CDR3aa: CATSSRYQETQYF
j_gene: TRBJ1-1; v_gene: TRBV4-1; abundance: -; d_gene: -; CDR3nt: TGCGCCAGCAGCCAAGTCGCAGGCCAGCCGAACACTGAAGCTTTCTTT; CDR3aa: CASSQVAGQPNTEAFF
j_gene: TRBJ1-5; v_gene: TRBV27; abundance: -; d_gene: -; CDR3nt: TGTGCCAGCAGTGAGGCAGGGAATCAGCCCCAGCATTTT; CDR3aa: CASSEAGNQPQHF
j_gene: TRBJ2-3; v_gene: TRBV9; abundance: -; d_gene: TRBD2; CDR3nt: TGTGCCAGCAGCCCCCCGGGACTAGCGGGAGGGGCTTCTAGCACAGATACGCAGTATTTT; CDR3aa: CASSPPGLAGGASSTDTQYF
j_gene: TRBJ2-7; v_gene: TRBV7-9; abundance: -; d_gene: TRBD2; CDR3nt: TGTGCCAGCAGCTGGACTAGCATCGAGCAGTACTTC; CDR3aa: CASSWTSIEQYF
j_gene: TRBJ2-7; v_gene: TRBV5-8; abundance: -; d_gene: -; CDR3nt: TGTGCCAGCAACAGGATCGCAGGGGAGACCTACGAGCAGTACTTC; CDR3aa: CASNRIAGETYEQYF
j_gene: TRBJ2-7; v_gene: TRBV9; abundance: once; d_gene: -; CDR3nt: TGTGCCAGCAGCGTAGGAGTCCACTACGAGCAGTACTTC; CDR3aa: CASSVGVHYEQYF
j_gene: TRBJ2-7; v_gene: TRBV9; abundance: -; d_gene: TRBD1; CDR3nt: TGTGCCAGCAGCGCACAGGGGGCAGGCGAGCAGTACTTC; CDR3aa: CASSAQGAGEQYF